This TCR beta chain emerged from a study of shared clonotypes between healthy human individuals. Produced via immunoSEQ multiplex PCR; TCRdb's table is partial and in-frame only. The table shows roughly 2,500,000 clones, with 93% occurring only once. The specimen was naive CD4+ T cells from PBMCs. As for subset: CD45RA+ positively selected. This receptor was taken from a man younger than 35 in good health. Some clones in this sample may be carry-over from other donors' samples.

The CDR3, as DNA: TGTGCCAGCAGCTCAAGCCGACCGGGACCTCCAGCCACAGATACGCAGTATTTT. Residues: CASSSSRPGPPATDTQYF. The V call is TRBV11-2, the J call TRBJ2-3; D is tentatively TRBD1 or TRBD2 (5 bases each). Between the trimmed V and J ends, which lost 4 bases and 2 bases, there was a span of 22 bases. CDR1 is SGHAT, CDR2 FQNNGV, per germline. This CDR3 has 18 residues. The full variable domain, with the rest looked up from reference TRBV11-2 and TRBJ2-3, is EAGVAQSPRYKIIEKRQSVAFWCNPISGHATLYWYQQILGQGPKLLIQFQNNGVVDDSQLPKDRFSAERLKGVDSTLKIQPAKLEDSAVYLCASSSSRPGPPATDTQYFGPGTRLTVL.